This is a list of T cell receptor beta chains from one sample in a study of blood T cell repertoires in COVID-19. Assay: immunoSEQ multiplex PCR; the TCRdb copy retains only in-frame clones and omits some. Counted here are fewer than 350,000 clones, 88% occurring once; the ten biggest clones make up 2% to 2.5%. Specimen: PBMCs or T cells enriched from blood (not recorded which). The receptors here all came from a woman aged 55-69 years in a cohort exposed to, infected with or recovered from COVID-19 (not recorded which). CDR3s include the opening cysteine and the closing phenylalanine or tryptophan. A D gene is named only where the DNA matches it firmly. Expanded clones are given a class, and other clones once, few, many or no size at all.

>NA|TRBV7-9|NA|TRBJ1-2
CASSPGSGGLLYGYTF
TGTGCCAGCAGCCCTGGGTCCGGAGGCCTCCTCTATGGCTACACCTTC
>NA|TRBV18|TRBD2|TRBJ2-3
CASSPRDYTDTQYF
TGTGCCAGCTCACCCCGGGACTACACAGATACGCAGTATTTT
>NA|TRBV19|NA|TRBJ2-7
CASRKRGSYEQYF
TGTGCCAGTAGAAAACGGGGGTCCTACGAGCAGTACTTC
>NA|TRBV19|NA|TRBJ2-7
CASSRQGGSYEQYF
TGTGCCAGTAGCCGACAGGGAGGCTCCTACGAGCAGTACTTC
>few|TRBV7-2|TRBD1|TRBJ1-2
CASSLTWQGGGGYTF
TGTGCCAGCAGCTTAACATGGCAGGGGGGAGGTGGCTACACCTTC
>NA|TRBV5-1|NA|TRBJ2-3
CASSLLGRPDTQYF
TGCGCCAGCAGCTTGTTGGGGCGCCCAGATACGCAGTATTTT
>NA|TRBV14|TRBD1|TRBJ2-3
CASSQRRGQGADTQYF
TGTGCCAGCAGCCAACGCAGGGGACAGGGGGCAGATACGCAGTATTTT
>few|TRBV18|NA|TRBJ1-2
CASSPREMGQQGYTF
TGTGCCAGCTCACCACGAGAAATGGGACAACAGGGCTACACCTTC
>NA|TRBV7-9|TRBD2|TRBJ2-1
CASSLGLAGVGEQFF
TGTGCCAGCAGCTTAGGACTAGCGGGAGTTGGTGAGCAGTTCTTC
>once|TRBV7-8|NA|TRBJ2-7
CASSLRQGYEQYF
TGTGCCAGCAGCTTAAGGCAGGGCTACGAGCAGTACTTC